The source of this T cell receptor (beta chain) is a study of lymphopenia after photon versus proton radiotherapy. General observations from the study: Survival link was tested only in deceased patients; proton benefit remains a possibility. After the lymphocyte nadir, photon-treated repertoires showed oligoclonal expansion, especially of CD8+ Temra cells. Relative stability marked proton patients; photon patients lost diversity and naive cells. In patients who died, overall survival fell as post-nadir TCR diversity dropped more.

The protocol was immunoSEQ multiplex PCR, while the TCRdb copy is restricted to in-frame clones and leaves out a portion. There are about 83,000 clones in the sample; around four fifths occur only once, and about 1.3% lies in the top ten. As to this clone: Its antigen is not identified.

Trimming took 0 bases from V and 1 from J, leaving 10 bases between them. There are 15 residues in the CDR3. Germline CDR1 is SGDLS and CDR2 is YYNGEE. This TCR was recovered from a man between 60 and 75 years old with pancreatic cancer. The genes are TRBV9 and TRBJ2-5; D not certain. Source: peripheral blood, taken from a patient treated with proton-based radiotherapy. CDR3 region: CASSVALGSQETQYF. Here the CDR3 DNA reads TGTGCCAGCAGCGTAGCGCTCGGTAGCCAAGAGACCCAGTACTTC.